Below, 7 T cell receptor beta chains from the same sample are listed, as sequenced in a study of blood T cell repertoires in COVID-19. Profiling relied on immunoSEQ multiplex PCR, and the TCRdb table lists in-frame clones only, not all of them. Here the sample spans 250,000 or so clones, 75% to 90% being singletons. Sequenced input: peripheral blood. The receptor source for this set is a middle-aged woman who had recovered from COVID-19.

CDR3 in DNA: TGCGCCAGCAGCTTGGTGGCCGCGGGGAACACCGGGGAGCTGTTTTTT. Translation: CASSLVAAGNTGELFF. The gene calls are TRBV5-1 and TRBJ2-2; maybe TRBD2 (5 bases). Germline values: CDR1 SGHRS, CDR2 YFSETQ. The CDR3 has 16 residues. V was cut by 0 bases and J by 1 base, with 10 bases left in between.

CDR3 sequence: CASRGGDHEQYF. CDR3 bases: TGTGCCAGCAGGGGAGGGGACCACGAGCAGTACTTC. The chain is built from TRBV3-1 (or the pseudogene TRBV3-2) and TRBJ2-7; 7 nucleotides align to TRBD2. Germline V gene lookup returns CDR1 LGHDT and CDR2 YNNKEL (reference sequence). The CDR3 is 12 amino acids. V was clipped by 6 bases and J by 5 bases; unmatched bases: 4.

This chain connects TRBV18 to TRBJ1-2, with D unresolved. V was clipped by 5 bases and J by 0 bases, with 4 bases between them. Looked up from germline, CDR1 is KGHSH and CDR2 is LQKENI. This CDR3 region has 12 residues. For the CDR3, the DNA is TGTGCCAGCTCAGACTCTAACTATGGCTACACCTTC. It codes for CASSDSNYGYTF.

The chain carries TRBV5-8 and TRBJ2-7; the D gene is possibly TRBD2 (5 bases). Germline CDR1 and CDR2: SGHTS and YDEGEE. The CDR3 covers 18 residues. The ends were cut back, 7 bases at V and 6 bases at J, with 32 bases in the middle. The CDR3 reads CASPEGLLATHLGREQYF. CDR3 DNA sequence: TGTGCCAGCCCCGAGGGCCTGCTGGCTACCCACCTCGGACGCGAGCAGTACTTC.

J is TRBJ1-2 and V is TRBV19; 7 bases line up with TRBD1. Trimming removed 5 bases from V and 2 bases from J; junction bases left unmatched: 2. This CDR3 spans 13 amino acids. Germline CDR1 and CDR2: LNHDA and SQIVND (reference sequence). In nucleotides, the CDR3 is TGTGCCAGTAGTCAGGGGGTAAACTATGGCTACACCTTC. As protein: CASSQGVNYGYTF.

The J gene is TRBJ2-4, the V gene TRBV28, with 7 nucleotides matching TRBD1. Germline CDR1 reads MDHEN; CDR2 reads SYDVKM. V lost 3 bases to trimming and J lost 4 bases; unmatched junction nucleotides: 9. There are 16 residues in the CDR3. The CDR3 here is CASSFGRAGGKNIQYF. CDR3 DNA sequence: TGTGCCAGCAGTTTCGGGCGCGCAGGGGGTAAAAACATTCAGTACTTC.

About this clone: One end of the junction fails to match germline, which may point to a read error. The chain's CDR3 is CASSLGVAGGREAQYF. The CDR3 DNA follows: TGTGCCAGCAGCTTAGGGGTAGCGGGAGGGAGAGAGGCCCAGTACTTC. The chain combines TRBV7-6 with TRBJ2-5, with TRBD2 identical over 11 bases. Germline loops: CDR1 SGHVS, CDR2 FNYEAQ. The CDR3 runs 16 residues.